These 21 T cell receptor beta chains were all obtained from the same sample, sequenced in a study of T cells after posttransplantation cyclophosphamide. Busulfan-fludarabine conditioning, marrow transplant, and cyclophosphamide on days +3 and +4 were administered. Using immunoSEQ multiplex PCR, the repertoire was profiled, and TCRdb retains in-frame clones only, with some absent. Singletons are absent from the sample, which has tens of thousands of clones. The source material was PBMCs, sampled after allogeneic stem cell transplant with posttransplant cyclophosphamide. These receptors all stem from a male patient between 18 and 35 years old who received an allogeneic stem cell transplant from a related donor, was CMV-positive, and had no GVHD. Certain T cells may be donor cells from the graft.

This clone has ten or more counts. The chain recombines TRBV10-3 with TRBJ1-5; 7 bases agree with TRBD1. From germline, CDR1 is ENHRY and CDR2 SYGVKD. The J segment lost 6 bases and the V segment lost 10 bases, leaving 15 bases of the junction unmatched. The CDR3 totals 15 residues. The CDR3 coding sequence is TGTGCCAGTACAGGGGACGCCTTGAGTAGTCAGCCCCAGCATTTT. Its translation is CASTGDALSSQPQHF.

This clone was recorded at least ten times. J is TRBJ2-7 and V is TRBV10-1; D is perhaps TRBD1 (6 bases). Trimming stripped 10 bases from V and 0 bases from J, with 13 bases between. In germline, CDR1 is WNHNN, CDR2 SYGVQD (reference sequence). The length of the CDR3 is 13 residues. The CDR3 region has the DNA TGCGCCACCCAAGGGACAAACTCCTACGAGCAGTACTTC. Amino acid sequence: CATQGTNSYEQYF.

With regard to this clone: Other DNA sequences in this sample translate to the same CDR3. The gene calls are TRBV11-2 and TRBJ2-7; no reliable D call. Germline V lookup: CDR1 SGHAT, CDR2 FQNNGV. Trimming took 7 bases from V and 9 from J, leaving 16 bases between them. The CDR3 has 12 residues. This chain's CDR3 is CASNAGSTGQYF. Here the CDR3 DNA reads TGTGCCAGCAACGCCGGTTCTACGGGGCAGTACTTC.

This clone came up a few times. This may be a read error, as it is one base from a much larger clone. The V gene is TRBV7-6, the J gene TRBJ2-5, with 11 bases lining up with TRBD2. This CDR3 has 16 amino acids. The germline CDR1 and CDR2 sequences are SGHVS and FNYEAQ. DNA for the CDR3: TGTGCCAGCAGCCCACACCAACTAGCGGGGGAAGAGGCCCAGTACTTC. Its protein is CASSPHQLAGEEAQYF.

This clone was seen many times. As DNA, the CDR3 is TGTGCCAGCAGACGGACAGGGGCGGGGTACGAGCAGTACTTC. Protein product: CASRRTGAGYEQYF. The genes are TRBV2 and TRBJ2-7, with 9 bases aligning to TRBD1. Germline CDR1 SNHLY, CDR2 FYNNEI. Unmatched junction bases numbered 7, after V lost 6 bases and J lost 4 bases. The CDR3 length is 14 residues.

The sample holds a few counts of this clone. The chain couples TRBV4-2 to TRBJ2-5; weak D call: TRBD2 (6 bases). From germline, CDR1 is LGHNA and CDR2 YNFKEQ. CDR3 length: 14 residues. The ends were cut back, 0 bases at V and 9 bases at J, with 14 bases in the middle. The CDR3 region has the DNA TGTGCCAGCAGCCAAGATAGAGTCCCGGGGGCCCAGTACTTC. This encodes CASSQDRVPGAQYF.

This clone was observed at least ten times. The chain has TRBV7-9 and TRBJ1-1; no reliable D call. Germline V lookup: CDR1 SEHNR, CDR2 FQNEAQ (reference sequence). The V end lost 1 base, the J end lost 3 bases, and 6 bases lay between the germline ends. The CDR3 is 13 residues long. The DNA of the CDR3 is TGTGCCAGCAGCTTAGGTCCCTACACTGAAGCTTTCTTT. It yields the protein CASSLGPYTEAFF.

This clone was seen ten or more times. V and J are TRBV19 and TRBJ2-5; 16 bases map to TRBD2. With 9 bases clipped from V and 3 bases from J, the junction kept 7 bases outside the gene matches. Germline V gene lookup returns CDR1 LNHDA and CDR2 SQIVND (reference sequence). The CDR3 has 16 amino acids. The CDR3 bases are TGTGCCAGAGGGGGACTAGCGGGAGGGGAGGAAGAGACCCAGTACTTC. Translated, it gives CARGGLAGGEEETQYF.

This rearrangement joins TRBV7-2 to TRBJ2-1; 8 bases are shared with TRBD2. The CDR3 runs to 15 residues. CDR1 is SGHTA, CDR2 FQGNSA, per germline. V trimming: 0 bases; J trimming: 6 bases; junction bases outside the gene matches: 4. CDR3: CASSLARGGPNEQFF. The CDR3, as DNA: TGTGCCAGCAGCTTAGCTCGGGGGGGCCCCAATGAGCAGTTCTTC.

This clone was picked up many times. The gene calls are TRBV4-2 and TRBJ2-7, with TRBD1 matching 9 bases. The CDR3 covers 14 residues. Per the germline V gene, CDR1 is LGHNA and CDR2 is YNFKEQ. V lost 4 bases to trimming and J lost 2 bases; unmatched junction nucleotides: 3. The CDR3 loop reads CASSRDRETYEQYF. In DNA, the CDR3 is TGTGCCAGCAGCCGGGACAGGGAAACCTACGAGCAGTACTTC.

This clone was recorded many times. The CDR3 DNA reads TGTGCCAGCAGACGTAAACTCCGGGACAACTACGAGCAGTACTTC. Translated, it gives CASRRKLRDNYEQYF. The genes are TRBV2 and TRBJ2-7, with TRBD1 as a possible D gene (6 bases). The V gene's germline CDR1 is SNHLY and CDR2 FYNNEI. The V and J ends lost 6 bases and 3 bases respectively, with 18 bases between them. There are 15 residues in the CDR3.

This clone showed up many times. The chain combines TRBV18 with TRBJ1-2; 8 bases agree with TRBD1. The CDR3 contains 15 residues. The trim removed 4 bases at V and 3 bases at J, leaving 7 bases unmatched. Per the germline V gene, CDR1 is KGHSH and CDR2 is LQKENI. CDR3 sequence: CASSHRQGPDYGYTF. The CDR3 nucleotides are TGTGCCAGCTCACACAGACAGGGGCCTGACTATGGCTACACCTTC. The complete variable domain, with remaining parts taken from reference TRBV18 and TRBJ1-2, reads NAGVMQNPRHLVRRRGQEARLRCSPMKGHSHVYWYRQLPEEGLKFMVYLQKENIIDESGMPKERFSAEFPKEGPSILRIQQVVRGDSAAYFCASSHRQGPDYGYTFGSGTRLTVV.

This clone was seen repeatedly, ten times or more. The rearrangement links TRBV19 to TRBJ1-5, with a possible D match to TRBD1 (5 bases). The CDR3 spans 14 residues. V lost 3 bases and J lost 3, with 9 bases in between. CDR1 LNHDA and CDR2 SQIVND come from the germline V gene (reference sequence). CDR3: CASSILQVNQPQHF. CDR3 DNA sequence: TGTGCCAGTAGTATTTTACAGGTCAATCAGCCCCAGCATTTT.

This clone was counted at least ten times. This chain uses TRBV28 with TRBJ2-7; D may be TRBD2 (6 bases). Germline V gives CDR1 MDHEN, CDR2 SYDVKM. The CDR3 consists of 14 residues. The germline V and J ends were trimmed by 7 bases and 0 bases, with 13 bases remaining between them. DNA of the CDR3: TGTGCCAGCAATCTAGCGTTAAGCTCCTACGAGCAGTACTTC. This encodes CASNLALSSYEQYF.

This clone was seen many times. The V and J genes are TRBV30 and TRBJ1-1; tentative D call: TRBD1 (5 bases). The CDR3 covers 18 residues. The germline V gene encodes CDR1 GTSNPN and CDR2 SVGIG (reference sequence). V was clipped by 0 bases and J by 5 bases, with 25 bases between them. The CDR3 loop reads CAWSVPSQGRVEGTEAFF. The CDR3 DNA reads as TGTGCCTGGAGTGTACCGAGCCAGGGTAGGGTGGAGGGGACTGAAGCTTTCTTT. Together with reference TRBV30 and TRBJ1-1, the CDR3 gives the full variable domain: SQTIHQWPATLVQPVGSPLSLECTVEGTSNPNLYWYRQAAGRGLQLLFYSVGIGQISSEVPQNLSASRPQDRQFILSSKKLLLSDSGFYLCAWSVPSQGRVEGTEAFFGQGTRLTVV.

This clone has at least ten counts. This rearrangement joins TRBV2 to TRBJ1-2; a possible D gene is TRBD1 (6 bases). The germline V and J ends were trimmed by 2 bases and 2 bases, with 9 bases remaining between them. This CDR3 has 14 amino acids. The germline V gene has CDR1 SNHLY and CDR2 FYNNEI. This CDR3 is CASSEWTANYGYTF. CDR3 bases: TGTGCCAGCAGTGAATGGACAGCGAACTATGGCTACACCTTC.

This clone has a count of ten or more. This chain uses TRBV28 with TRBJ1-3; 9 bases agree with TRBD1. Per germline, CDR1 MDHEN and CDR2 SYDVKM. The CDR3 length is 16 residues. The trim removed 2 bases at V and 4 bases at J, leaving 6 bases unmatched. The CDR3 spells CASSLPQGAGGNTIYF. The CDR3 DNA is TGTGCCAGCAGTTTACCACAGGGGGCAGGGGGAAACACCATATATTTT.

The table lists this clone with a few counts. The V call is TRBV30, the J call TRBJ2-5; TRBD2 matches 15 bases. J gave up 1 base and V 1 base, and 4 bases lay outside the gene matches. Germline V lookup: CDR1 GTSNPN, CDR2 SVGIG (reference sequence). The CDR3 is 17 amino acids. CDR3 sequence (DNA): TGTGCCTGGAGTGCCGGACTAGCGGGAGGGCCCCAAGAGACCCAGTACTTC. Protein sequence: CAWSAGLAGGPQETQYF. Full variable domain (outside the CDR3, taken from reference TRBV30 and TRBJ2-5): SQTIHQWPATLVQPVGSPLSLECTVEGTSNPNLYWYRQAAGRGLQLLFYSVGIGQISSEVPQNLSASRPQDRQFILSSKKLLLSDSGFYLCAWSAGLAGGPQETQYFGPGTRLLVL.

There are many counts of this clone. The chain couples TRBV12-5 to TRBJ2-2; 10 nucleotides line up with TRBD2. J was trimmed by 5 bases and V by 0 bases; bases with no gene match: 6. The CDR3 runs to 17 residues. Germline CDR1 reads LGHNT; CDR2 reads FRNRAP. The CDR3 nucleotides read TGTGCTAGTGGTTTGGTACTAGCGGGGCGGTGGACCGGGGAGCTGTTTTTT. As protein: CASGLVLAGRWTGELFF. Using reference TRBV12-5 and TRBJ2-2 for the parts outside the CDR3, the full variable domain is DARVTQTPRHKVTEMGQEVTMRCQPILGHNTVFWYRQTMMQGLELLAYFRNRAPLDDSGMPKDRFSAEMPDATLATLKIQPSEPRDSAVYFCASGLVLAGRWTGELFFGEGSRLTVL.

The sample holds many counts of this clone. The chain couples TRBV5-1 to TRBJ2-7, with unresolved D. The germline V and J ends were trimmed by 4 bases and 3 bases, with 17 bases remaining between them. The CDR3 has 15 amino acids. CDR1 is SGHRS and CDR2 is YFSETQ in the germline V gene. CDR3 bases: TGCGCCAGCAGCCCCGGCGGCGGAGACTTCTACGAGCAGTACTTC. Protein product: CASSPGGGDFYEQYF.

This clone was recorded many times. This sequence joins TRBV27 and TRBJ2-7, with TRBD1 matching over 9 bases. The CDR3 extends over 15 amino acids. Per germline, CDR1 MNHEY and CDR2 SMNVEV (reference sequence). Trimming cost V 1 base and J 6 bases; bases outside gene matches: 7. The CDR3 nucleotides are TGTGCCAGCAGTTTATACCCGACAGGGGGTGGCGAGCAGTACTTC. The encoded protein is CASSLYPTGGGEQYF.